This T cell receptor beta chain stems from a study of T-cell memory formation after mild COVID-19. The wider study: TCR clusters showed largely donor specificity. Points from the study as a whole: Clones that got smaller from day 15 to 85 had even CD4/CD8, while clones growing later tipped toward CD4+. Researchers could not confirm that second-wave clones peaking on day 37 targeted SARS-CoV-2.

Turning to this clonotype: Antigen: not known.

CDR3 length equals 15 residues. V gave up 0 bases and J gave up 7 bases, with 11 bases separating them. Looked up from germline, CDR1 is SGHRS and CDR2 is YFSETQ. Sample barcodes and UMIs were carried by the TCR alpha and TCR beta cDNA libraries that 5'RACE generated with constant-segment primers. TCRdb processed the 5' RACE reads anew with MiXCR; each CDR3 protein has one entry. The data show just over 200,000 distinct CDR3 sequences, 7.5% to 10% seen once. The sequenced sample was PBMCs or a T cell subset sorted from them (not recorded which). The sequence was collected from a man between 18 and 35 years old who had mild COVID-19 (a few samples of this study predate the infection). Cell type and time point are not known. V usage is TRBV5-1 and J usage is TRBJ1-6; D gene unclear. The CDR3, as DNA: TGCGCCAGCAGCTTGGTCGAGTTAAACAATTCACCCCTCCACTTT. Its protein product is CASSLVELNNSPLHF.